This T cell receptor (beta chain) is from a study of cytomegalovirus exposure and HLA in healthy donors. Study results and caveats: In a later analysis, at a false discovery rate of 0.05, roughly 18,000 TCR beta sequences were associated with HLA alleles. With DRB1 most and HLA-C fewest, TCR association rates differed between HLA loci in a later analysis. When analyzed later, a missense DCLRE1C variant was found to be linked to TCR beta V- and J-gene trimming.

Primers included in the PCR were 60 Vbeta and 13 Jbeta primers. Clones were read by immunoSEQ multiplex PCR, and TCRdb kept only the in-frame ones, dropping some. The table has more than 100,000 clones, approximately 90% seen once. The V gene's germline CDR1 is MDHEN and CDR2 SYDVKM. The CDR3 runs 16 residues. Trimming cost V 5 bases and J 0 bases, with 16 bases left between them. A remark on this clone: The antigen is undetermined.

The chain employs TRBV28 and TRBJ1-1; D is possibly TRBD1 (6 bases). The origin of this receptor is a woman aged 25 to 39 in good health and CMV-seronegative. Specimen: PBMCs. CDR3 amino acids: CASSTSGTRLNTEAFF. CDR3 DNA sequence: TGTGCCAGCAGTACTTCCGGGACACGCCTGAACACTGAAGCTTTCTTT.